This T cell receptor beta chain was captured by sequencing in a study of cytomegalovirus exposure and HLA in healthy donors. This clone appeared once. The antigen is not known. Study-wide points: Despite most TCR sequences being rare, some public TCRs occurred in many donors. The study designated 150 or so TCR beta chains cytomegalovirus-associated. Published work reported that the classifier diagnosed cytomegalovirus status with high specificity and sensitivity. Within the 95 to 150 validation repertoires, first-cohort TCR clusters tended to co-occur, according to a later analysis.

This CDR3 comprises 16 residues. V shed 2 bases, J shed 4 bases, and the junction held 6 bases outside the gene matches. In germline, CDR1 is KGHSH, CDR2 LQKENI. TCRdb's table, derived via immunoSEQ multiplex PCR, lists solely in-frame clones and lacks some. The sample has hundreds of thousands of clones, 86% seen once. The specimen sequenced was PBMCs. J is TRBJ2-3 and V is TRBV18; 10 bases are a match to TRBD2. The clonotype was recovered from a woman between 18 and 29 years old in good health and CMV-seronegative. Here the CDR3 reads CASSPGASGGPDTQYF. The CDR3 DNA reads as TGTGCCAGCTCACCAGGCGCTAGCGGGGGCCCAGATACGCAGTATTTT.